The 30 T cell receptor beta chains below come from one sample, sequenced in a study of blood T cell repertoires in COVID-19. Measured with immunoSEQ multiplex PCR; TCRdb has only the in-frame clones, and not every one. This sample has about 140,000 clones, with more than 85% found just once. The sample consisted of peripheral blood. These receptors were taken from a human donor in a cohort sampled during active COVID-19.

V usage is TRBV3-1 (or the pseudogene TRBV3-2) and J usage is TRBJ2-5; D might be TRBD1 (6 bases). Germline V gives CDR1 LGHDT, CDR2 YNNKEL (reference sequence). The CDR3 covers 17 residues. Trimming cost V 1 base and J 4 bases, with 19 bases left between them. Here the CDR3 DNA reads TGTGCCAGCAGCCAAGTGGGGAGTATCCTCAGGGGAGAGACCCAGTACTTC. Residues: CASSQVGSILRGETQYF.

The chain has TRBV28 and TRBJ1-5; 7 bases are shared with TRBD1. The CDR3 runs to 15 residues. Unmatched junction bases numbered 9, after V lost 6 bases and J lost 4 bases. The germline CDR1 and CDR2 sequences are MDHEN and SYDVKM. CDR3 loop: CASSQTGIWNQPQHF. CDR3 nucleotides: TGTGCCAGCAGCCAGACAGGGATATGGAATCAGCCCCAGCATTTT.

The V gene is TRBV4-2, the J gene TRBJ1-2; D is possibly TRBD1 (5 bases). There are 13 residues in the CDR3. Germline V lookup: CDR1 LGHNA, CDR2 YNFKEQ. Trimming removed 1 base from V and 8 bases from J, with 11 bases in between. The CDR3 DNA is TGTGCCAGCAGCCAAGGGGCAGGGCGAGGCTACACCTTC. Its translation is CASSQGAGRGYTF.

The chain recombines TRBV5-1 with TRBJ1-1, with unresolved D. The germline V and J ends were trimmed by 0 bases and 1 base, with 10 bases remaining between them. CDR1 SGHRS and CDR2 YFSETQ come from the germline V gene. CDR3 length: 15 residues. CDR3: CASSLVNGKNTEAFF. For the CDR3, the DNA is TGCGCCAGCAGCTTGGTTAACGGGAAGAACACTGAAGCTTTCTTT.

The chain combines TRBV15 with TRBJ2-1, with 8 bases aligning to TRBD2. Looked up from germline, CDR1 is LNHNV and CDR2 is YYDKDF (reference sequence). V was clipped by 3 bases and J by 4 bases; unmatched bases: 5. The length of the CDR3 is 15 residues. The CDR3 coding sequence is TGTGCCACCAGCAGGACGGGAGGGCCGTACAATGAGCAGTTCTTC. Translation: CATSRTGGPYNEQFF.

J is TRBJ2-5 and V is TRBV24-1, with a tentative D call TRBD1 (5 bases). Deletions cut 7 bases from V and 2 bases from J, with 10 bases between. The CDR3 contains 13 residues. Germline V CDR1 and CDR2: KGHDR, SFDVKD. CDR3 sequence (DNA): TGTGCCACCAGACAGGCAGCGCAAGAGACCCAGTACTTC. Amino acids: CATRQAAQETQYF.

This chain connects TRBV10-2 to TRBJ2-4; D might be TRBD2 (7 bases). CDR1 is WSHSY, CDR2 SAAADI, per germline. The CDR3 length is 14 residues. V was trimmed by 7 bases and J by 8 bases, leaving 18 bases between them. CDR3 residues: CASKRGAGADIQYF. The CDR3 nucleotides read TGCGCCAGCAAGAGGGGGGCGGGGGCTGACATTCAGTACTTC.

The chain is built from TRBV20-1 and TRBJ2-7, with TRBD2 matching over 7 bases. Germline CDR1 reads DFQATT; CDR2 reads SNEGSKA (reference sequence). The J segment lost 2 bases and the V segment lost 3 bases, leaving 10 bases of the junction unmatched. This CDR3 comprises 15 residues. The CDR3 DNA follows: TGCAGTGCTAGTGGGACCCCGCGGGGGACCTACGAGCAGTACTTC. Protein: CSASGTPRGTYEQYF.

This clone was seen a few times. V gene TRBV4-1 combines with J gene TRBJ2-5; perhaps TRBD2 as D (7 bases). CDR3 length: 16 residues. The germline V gene has CDR1 MGHRA and CDR2 YSYEKL. V was pared by 0 bases and J by 2 bases, with 13 bases between. CDR3 in amino acids: CASSQEGGGRQETQYF. CDR3 nucleotide sequence: TGCGCCAGCAGCCAAGAGGGCGGGGGCAGACAAGAGACCCAGTACTTC.

The chain is built from TRBV7-8 and TRBJ2-1, with D possibly matching TRBD2 (6 bases). CDR1 and CDR2 (germline): SGHVS, FQNEAQ. The CDR3 contains 15 residues. Trimming took 3 bases from V and 6 from J, leaving 15 bases between them. The chain's CDR3 is CASSLGGVRTNEQFF. CDR3 DNA: TGTGCCAGCAGCTTGGGGGGAGTTAGGACCAATGAGCAGTTCTTC.

This sequence joins TRBV6-9 and TRBJ1-3, with D uncertain. Germline CDR1 MNHGY, CDR2 SVAAGI. The CDR3 runs to 14 residues. Trimming removed 3 bases from V and 4 bases from J, with 10 bases in between. The CDR3 DNA sequence: TGTGCCAGCAGTTACGCGGTGTCGGGAAACACCATATATTTT. Protein: CASSYAVSGNTIYF.

The rearrangement links TRBV7-2 to TRBJ2-3, with a possible D match to TRBD2 (7 bases). Germline V gene lookup returns CDR1 SGHTA and CDR2 FQGNSA. The CDR3 totals 16 residues. V lost 5 bases, J lost 4 bases, and 19 bases lay in between. CDR3 region: CASSPGGLFPADTQYF. CDR3 coding DNA: TGTGCCAGCAGCCCCGGGGGGCTCTTTCCGGCAGATACGCAGTATTTT.

The chain employs TRBV25-1 and TRBJ1-1; 8 bases align to TRBD1. The V gene end was trimmed by 9 bases and the J gene end by 1 base; junction bases not matched to a gene: 1. The CDR3 has 12 residues. The germline V gene encodes CDR1 MGHDK and CDR2 SYGVNS. The CDR3 is CASGTGNTEAFF. CDR3 nucleotides: TGTGCCAGTGGGACAGGGAACACTGAAGCTTTCTTT. Filled out from reference TRBV25-1 and TRBJ1-1, the complete variable domain reads EADIYQTPRYLVIGTGKKITLECSQTMGHDKMYWYQQDPGMELHLIHYSYGVNSTEKGDLSSESTVSRIRTEHFPLTLESARPSHTSQYLCASGTGNTEAFFGQGTRLTVV.

The rearrangement uses TRBV11-2 and TRBJ1-3; TRBD1 matches 10 bases. This CDR3 comprises 16 residues. The trim removed 5 bases at V and 1 base at J, leaving 5 bases unmatched. Germline CDR1 is SGHAT and CDR2 is FQNNGV. In nucleotides, the CDR3 is TGTGCCAGCAGCCTCAGGACAGGGGGGTCTGGAAACACCATATATTTT. Its protein is CASSLRTGGSGNTIYF.

The J gene is TRBJ2-5, the V gene TRBV5-1; 10 bases align to TRBD2. This CDR3 is built from 15 residues. Unmatched junction bases numbered 2, after V lost 0 bases and J lost 3 bases. CDR1 and CDR2 (germline): SGHRS, YFSETQ. CDR3 amino acids: CASSLERGGKETQYF. The CDR3 DNA reads TGCGCCAGCAGCTTGGAGCGGGGGGGAAAAGAGACCCAGTACTTC.

The chain joins TRBV5-8 to TRBJ2-5; 8 nucleotides align to TRBD1. The CDR3 consists of 15 residues. Losses at the gene ends were 7 bases for V and 5 bases for J; bases not matched to a gene: 13. The germline CDR1 and CDR2 sequences are SGHTS and YDEGEE. CDR3 sequence: CASLRSRGLFETQYF. CDR3 nucleotide sequence: TGTGCCAGCCTTCGCTCCAGGGGGCTGTTTGAGACCCAGTACTTC.

V gene TRBV6-1 combines with J gene TRBJ2-7; 9 bases fit TRBD2. Trimming cost V 2 bases and J 11 bases; bases outside gene matches: 10. CDR1 and CDR2 (germline): MNHNS, SASEGT. CDR3 length equals 14 residues. The DNA for the CDR3 is TGTGCCAGCAGTGAACTAGCGGGGACCCAAAAGGAGTACTTC. It encodes CASSELAGTQKEYF.

The sample holds a few counts of this clone. V and J are TRBV7-9 and TRBJ1-6; D might be TRBD1 (6 bases). This CDR3 has 15 amino acids. The germline V gene encodes CDR1 SEHNR and CDR2 FQNEAQ (reference sequence). V was trimmed by 2 bases and J by 9 bases, leaving 14 bases between them. Here the CDR3 reads CASSLHREGSSPLHF. For the CDR3, the DNA is TGTGCCAGCAGCTTACACAGGGAGGGAAGTTCACCCCTCCACTTT.

The chain links TRBV7-9 to TRBJ1-6; no clear D. The CDR3 has 12 residues. Per germline, CDR1 SEHNR and CDR2 FQNEAQ (reference sequence). V was shortened by 5 bases and J by 7 bases, with 6 bases between the two germline ends. The CDR3 nucleotides read TGTGCCAGCAGCCTTCTGAATTCACCCCTCCACTTT. It translates to CASSLLNSPLHF.

In its sample, this clone was seen a few times. This chain links TRBV6-4 with TRBJ2-2, with D tentatively TRBD2 (6 bases). The length of the CDR3 is 16 residues. V lost 0 bases and J lost 2, with 10 bases in between. Per germline, CDR1 MRHNA and CDR2 SNTAGT. The CDR3 sequence: CASSDSGRGNTGELFF. The CDR3 nucleotides are TGTGCCAGCAGTGACTCCGGGCGGGGAAACACCGGGGAGCTGTTTTTT.

V usage is TRBV7-2 and J usage is TRBJ2-5; 8 bases fit TRBD2. The CDR3 spans 15 residues. After removal of 1 base from V and 4 bases from J, the junction contained 5 bases not matched to a gene. Looked up from germline, CDR1 is SGHTA and CDR2 is FQGNSA. The chain's CDR3 is CASSLVGLAGETQYF. CDR3 bases: TGTGCCAGCAGCTTAGTTGGCCTAGCGGGAGAGACCCAGTACTTC.

The J gene is TRBJ2-3, the V gene TRBV7-2; 9 bases match TRBD2. The CDR3 loop spans 15 amino acids. Losses at the gene ends were 0 bases for V and 4 bases for J; bases not matched to a gene: 2. Looked up from germline, CDR1 is SGHTA and CDR2 is FQGNSA. Here the CDR3 DNA reads TGTGCCAGCAGCTTAGCGGCGGGGGGGCCAGATACGCAGTATTTT. Its protein is CASSLAAGGPDTQYF.

The V gene is TRBV11-2, the J gene TRBJ2-7; TRBD2 agrees at 8 bases. The germline V gene encodes CDR1 SGHAT and CDR2 FQNNGV. This CDR3 is 15 amino acids long. The ends lost 5 bases at V and 3 bases at J; junction bases unmatched: 9. This CDR3 is CASSPWGAGGYEQYF. The CDR3 DNA is TGTGCCAGCAGCCCCTGGGGTGCGGGAGGCTACGAGCAGTACTTC.

This clone was observed once. The chain links TRBV30 to TRBJ1-1; 9 nucleotides agree with TRBD1. The germline V gene has CDR1 GTSNPN and CDR2 SVGIG (reference sequence). This CDR3 is built from 17 residues. The ends lost 1 base at V and 4 bases at J; junction bases unmatched: 13. The CDR3: CAWSAGVRTGVSTEAFF. The CDR3 region has the DNA TGTGCCTGGAGTGCGGGGGTGAGGACAGGGGTAAGCACTGAAGCTTTCTTT.

This chain joins TRBV5-1 and TRBJ1-2; D possibly corresponds to TRBD1 (6 bases). The CDR3 has 14 residues. V lost 2 bases, J lost 4 bases, and 12 bases lay in between. Germline CDR1 and CDR2: SGHRS and YFSETQ. CDR3 region: CASSLGQTSYGYTF. CDR3 DNA: TGCGCCAGCAGCTTAGGACAGACCAGCTATGGCTACACCTTC.

The CDR3 DNA is TGTGCCAGCAGCTTCCTAGCGGGGGCCGGGTACAATGAGCAGTTCTTC. Its protein is CASSFLAGAGYNEQFF. J is TRBJ2-1 and V is TRBV5-4; 10 bases are shared with TRBD2. The junction had 6 bases not matched to a gene; V was cut back by 2 bases and J by 4 bases. The CDR3 length is 16 residues. Germline lookup yields CDR1 SGHNT and CDR2 YYREEE (reference sequence).

V and J are TRBV28 and TRBJ1-5; D is possibly TRBD1 (5 bases). This CDR3 is 16 amino acids long. V lost 2 bases and J lost 0, with 11 bases in between. Germline CDR1 and CDR2: MDHEN and SYDVKM. DNA for the CDR3: TGTGCCAGCAGTTTAAGGAAGGGGTTTAGCAATCAGCCCCAGCATTTT. Translating it yields CASSLRKGFSNQPQHF.

The chain has TRBV18 and TRBJ1-2; TRBD1 agrees at 10 bases. Germline CDR1 is KGHSH and CDR2 is LQKENI. This CDR3 region has 15 residues. Trimming at V came to 6 bases and at J to 6 bases, leaving 10 bases not matched to a gene. CDR3 DNA sequence: TGTGCCAGCTCCCCGCGGACAGGGGGGAAGGATGGCTACACCTTC. This encodes CASSPRTGGKDGYTF. The entire variable domain, with the rest obtained from reference TRBV18 and TRBJ1-2, is as follows: NAGVMQNPRHLVRRRGQEARLRCSPMKGHSHVYWYRQLPEEGLKFMVYLQKENIIDESGMPKERFSAEFPKEGPSILRIQQVVRGDSAAYFCASSPRTGGKDGYTFGSGTRLTVV.

Note on this clone: This sample includes further DNA sequences coding for the same CDR3. This chain connects TRBV5-1 to TRBJ1-3; D uncertain. V was clipped by 0 bases and J by 2 bases, with 6 bases between them. Germline values: CDR1 SGHRS, CDR2 YFSETQ. The CDR3 is made up of 14 amino acids. DNA of the CDR3: TGCGCCAGCAGCTTGGGCACAACTGGAAACACCATATATTTT. Its translation is CASSLGTTGNTIYF. Looking up the rest from reference TRBV5-1 and TRBJ1-3 gives the full variable domain: KAGVTQTPRYLIKTRGQQVTLSCSPISGHRSVSWYQQTPGQGLQFLFEYFSETQRNKGNFPGRFSGRQFSNSRSEMNVSTLELGDSALYLCASSLGTTGNTIYFGEGSWLTVV.

This clone was observed a few times. This chain joins TRBV7-3 and TRBJ1-2; D is uncertain. CDR1 and CDR2 from the germline V gene are SGHTA and FQGTGA. The CDR3 has 13 residues. The V gene lost 0 bases and the J gene lost 6 bases, with 8 bases spanning the gap. The CDR3 sequence: CASSLTWGDGYTF. The CDR3 nucleotides read TGTGCCAGCAGCTTAACCTGGGGAGATGGCTACACCTTC.